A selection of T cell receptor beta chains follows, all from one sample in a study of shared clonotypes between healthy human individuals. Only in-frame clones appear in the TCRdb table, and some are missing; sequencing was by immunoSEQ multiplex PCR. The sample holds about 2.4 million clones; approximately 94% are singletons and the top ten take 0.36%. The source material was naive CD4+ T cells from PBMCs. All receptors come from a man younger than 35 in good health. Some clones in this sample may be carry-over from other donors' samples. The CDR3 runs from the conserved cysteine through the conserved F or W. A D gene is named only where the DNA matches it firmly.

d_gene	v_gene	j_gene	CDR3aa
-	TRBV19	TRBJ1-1	CASSIEGMDTEAFF
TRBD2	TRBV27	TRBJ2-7	CASSLRLAGGREQYF
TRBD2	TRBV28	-	CASNQRGGPSYEQYF
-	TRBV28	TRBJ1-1	CASTRPGIYTEAFF
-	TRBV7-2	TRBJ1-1	CASSLGQASEAFF
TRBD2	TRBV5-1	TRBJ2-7	CASGTSGSSYEQYF
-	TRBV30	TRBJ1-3	CAWSTSVTGNTIYF
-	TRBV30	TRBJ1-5	CAWSRFEGNQPQHF
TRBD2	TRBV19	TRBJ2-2	CASSTSGSLPGELFF
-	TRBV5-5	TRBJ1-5	CASSLAGTQPQHF
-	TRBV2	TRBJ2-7	CASSGGPPSYEQYF
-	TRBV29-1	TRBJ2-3	CSASTGTDTQYF
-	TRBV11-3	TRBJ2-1	CASSLGLYNEQFF
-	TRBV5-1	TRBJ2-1	CASSVLQGSYNEQFF
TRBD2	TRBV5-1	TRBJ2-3	CASRPSAGGGGTDTQYF
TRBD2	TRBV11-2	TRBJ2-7	CASSPSGPRGRNEQYF
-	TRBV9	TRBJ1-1	CASSLVRDTETEAFF
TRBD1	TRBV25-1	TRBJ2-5	CASSRGTGNGETQYF
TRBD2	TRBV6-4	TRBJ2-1	CASSVSSGRNNEQFF
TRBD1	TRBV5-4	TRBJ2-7	CASSLYGTGKAEQYF
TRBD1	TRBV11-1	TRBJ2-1	CASSPRDRDNEQFF
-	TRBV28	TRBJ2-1	CASSLASRDYNEQFF
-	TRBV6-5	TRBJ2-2	CASSPLGPNTGELFF
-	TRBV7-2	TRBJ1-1	CASSLWGAGAFF
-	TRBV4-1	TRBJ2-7	CASSQGDGYEQYF
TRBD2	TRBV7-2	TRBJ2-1	CASSLEGPPAGAMFF
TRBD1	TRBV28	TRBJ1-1	CASSTPGQVNTEAFF
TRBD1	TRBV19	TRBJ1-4	CASSMLRGQVLEKLFF
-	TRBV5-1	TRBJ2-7	CASSLGTGNYEQYF
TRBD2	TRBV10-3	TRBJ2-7	CAIRENPMRREGREQYF
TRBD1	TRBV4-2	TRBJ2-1	CASSQDLGQRYNEQFF
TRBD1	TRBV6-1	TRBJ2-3	CASSEMAGGASDTQYF
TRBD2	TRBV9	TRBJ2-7	CASSPRGGAEYEQYF
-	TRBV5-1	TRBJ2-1	CASSLLLNEQFF
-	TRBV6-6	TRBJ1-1	CASSWVVTGLNTEAFF
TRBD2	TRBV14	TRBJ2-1	CASSPQLAGANEQFF
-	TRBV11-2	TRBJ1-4	CASSLGGSYEKLFF
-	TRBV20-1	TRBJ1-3	CSASGGNTIYF
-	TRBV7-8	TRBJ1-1	CASSPLMYTEAFF
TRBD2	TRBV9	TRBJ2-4	CASSPLAGGVGDIQYF
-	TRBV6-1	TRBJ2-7	CASTIMGGDEQYF
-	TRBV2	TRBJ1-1	CASRGQLGEAFF
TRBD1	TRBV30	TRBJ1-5	CAWSVQGRQPQHF
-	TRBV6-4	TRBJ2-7	CASSRDGSYEQYF
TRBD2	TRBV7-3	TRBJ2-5	CASSLGTSWQETQYF
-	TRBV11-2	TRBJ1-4	CASSVRGGVFNEKLFF
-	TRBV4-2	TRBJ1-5	CASSQVGTESNQPQHF